The next 28 T cell receptor beta chains were all read from a single sample in a study of tissue T cells after allogeneic stem cell transplantation. Measured with immunoSEQ multiplex PCR; TCRdb has only the in-frame clones, and not every one. The sample lists 5,500 to 9,000 clones, 40% to 55% occurring once. The time point is: mouse harvest day 7 after allogeneic transplant. Mouse grafts combined 10^7 T-cell-depleted bone marrow cells with 10^6 splenic CD5+ T cells. The specimen sequenced was gut tissue. The receptors here all came from a female BALB/c mouse given C57BL/6 T cells with graft-versus-host disease after an allogeneic hematopoietic cell transplant.

There are a few counts of this clone. Gene and germline names: mouse. The CDR3: CASSPGLGGGNTGQLYF. Partial CDR3 DNA: TGTGCCAGCAGCCCCGGACTGGGGGGGGGAAACACCGGGCAGCTCTAC. The chain carries TRBV3 and TRBJ2-2; 12 bases match TRBD2. The missing CDR3 end, 1 residue past where the read stops, is filled in from the germline J gene. CDR3 length: 17 amino acids. Germline lookup yields CDR1 SNHLY and CDR2 FYNGKV (reference sequence). V dropped 5 bases and J dropped 1; count of bases not matched to a gene: 5.

This clone was observed a handful of times. Each gene name is a mouse one. The CDR3 end falls 1 residue outside the read, so it is completed with the germline J gene. The chain couples TRBV20 to TRBJ1-4; TRBD1 might be the D (6 bases). The V gene lost 6 bases and the J gene lost 2 bases, with 10 bases spanning the gap. The V gene's germline CDR1 is GFQATS and CDR2 STVNSAI. The CDR3 is made up of 13 amino acids. The CDR3 bases that were read are TGTGGTGCCCTTCAGGGGTCCAACGAAAGATTATTT. Protein: CGALQGSNERLF. The complete CDR3 reads CGALQGSNERLFF.

Concerning this clone itself: Mouse gene names apply. The read falls 1 residue short of the CDR3 end, and the missing part is taken from the germline J gene. The rearrangement joins TRBV23 to TRBJ2-3; TRBD1, the D gene given by the table, was not confirmed from the DNA. This CDR3 is built from 14 residues. CDR1 is KGHTA, CDR2 FQNQQP, per germline. The CDR3 sequence is CSSSQFQGAETLYF. The CDR3 bases that were read are TGCTCCAGCAGTCAATTCCAGGGTGCAGAAACGCTGTAT.

This clone appeared a few times. The gene names here belong to mouse. The read ends 1 residue early relative to the CDR3; the germline J gene fills the gap. The rearrangement uses TRBV13-2 and TRBJ2-7; D might be TRBD1 (6 bases). Trimming cost V 0 bases and J 7 bases, with 11 bases left between them. Germline values: CDR1 NNHNN, CDR2 SYGAGS (reference sequence). The CDR3 runs to 13 residues. CDR3: CASGDAGAGEQYF. The part of the CDR3 DNA that was read is TGTGCCAGCGGTGATGCAGGGGCAGGGGAACAGTAC.

Remarks on this clone: Mouse germline and gene names are used. The read falls 1 residue short of the CDR3 end, and the missing part is taken from the germline J gene. The V and J genes are TRBV16 and TRBJ1-4; D uncertain. This CDR3 comprises 13 residues. Germline V gene sequence: CDR1 SGHSA, CDR2 FRNQAP. The V gene lost 5 bases and the J gene lost 4 bases, with 8 bases spanning the gap. The CDR3 DNA, read in part, is TGTGCAAGCAGCCCAGGCAGCAACGAAAGATTATTT. Amino acids: CASSPGSNERLF. The CDR3 in its entirety is CASSPGSNERLFF.

This clone has only a few counts. Mouse names are used for the genes. The read falls 1 residue short of the CDR3 end, and the missing part is taken from the germline J gene. The gene calls are TRBV2 and TRBJ2-5; D is perhaps TRBD1 (6 bases). The CDR3 consists of 16 residues. Trimming removed 2 bases at V and 0 bases at J, with 12 bases between. Per germline, CDR1 LGHNA and CDR2 YSYQKL. CDR3 protein: CASSQTGTFNQDTQYF. CDR3 bases read: TGTGCCAGCAGCCAAACGGGGACATTTAACCAAGACACCCAGTAC.

This clone has only a few counts. Gene names denote mouse genes. The CDR3 extends 1 residue past the end of the read, so its final part is completed from the germline J gene. This chain joins TRBV26 and TRBJ2-2; 10 bases map to TRBD1. The germline CDR1 and CDR2 sequences are KGHPV and FQNQEV (reference sequence). V was pared by 6 bases and J by 3 bases, with 4 bases of the junction left unmatched. The CDR3 is 15 amino acids. This chain's CDR3 is CASSRDRGHTGQLYF. The part of the CDR3 DNA that was read is TGTGCCAGCAGCCGGGACAGGGGTCACACCGGGCAGCTCTAC.

Turning to this clone: These gene names are mouse names. From the germline J gene comes the end of the CDR3, since the read stops 1 residue before it. This rearrangement joins TRBV16 to TRBJ2-4, with TRBD1 as a possible D gene (5 bases). V was shortened by 0 bases and J by 1 base, with 5 bases between the two germline ends. CDR3 length equals 14 residues. Germline values: CDR1 SGHSA, CDR2 FRNQAP. The covered CDR3 bases are TGTGCAAGCAGCTTAGAAGGGGGTCAAAACACCTTGTAC. It is translated as CASSLEGGQNTLY. The whole CDR3 is CASSLEGGQNTLYF.

In regard to this clone: Gene names and germline match the mouse. The DNA ends 1 residue before the CDR3 does, and the rest of the CDR3 is filled in from the germline J gene. The chain joins TRBV23 to TRBJ2-4; TRBD1, the D gene given by the table, was not confirmed from the DNA. From germline, CDR1 is KGHTA and CDR2 FQNQQP. The CDR3 contains 16 residues. The DNA read from the CDR3 is TGCTCCAGCAGTCATTCGGGAGGGGGCTATCAAAACACCTTGTAC. This gives the protein CSSSHSGGGYQNTLY. The whole CDR3 protein reads CSSSHSGGGYQNTLYF.

A remark on this clone: Genes here carry mouse names. The missing CDR3 end, 1 residue past where the read stops, is filled in from the germline J gene. The chain uses TRBV26 and TRBJ1-2, with TRBD1 matching 9 bases. CDR1 is KGHPV, CDR2 FQNQEV, per germline (reference sequence). This CDR3 has 15 amino acids. Germline trimming cut 2 bases from V and 4 bases from J; bases unmatched to any gene: 5. The CDR3 sequence is CASSLTGGAGSDYTF. The DNA read from the CDR3 is TGTGCCAGCAGTCTGACAGGGGGCGCGGGCTCCGACTACACC.

Regarding this clone: The genes are named according to mouse. The CDR3 region is CASSLSPDREYTQYF. Partial CDR3 DNA: TGTGCCAGCAGTCTGTCGCCGGACAGGGAATACACCCAGTAC. The V call is TRBV26, the J call TRBJ2-5; 8 positions match TRBD1. The missing CDR3 end, 1 residue past where the read stops, is filled in from the germline J gene. The junction had 6 bases not matched to a gene; V was cut back by 0 bases and J by 7 bases. The CDR3 runs 15 residues. CDR1 is KGHPV, CDR2 FQNQEV, per germline (reference sequence).

As regards this clone: Gene names are mouse gene names. Read coverage stops 1 residue before the CDR3 terminus; the germline J gene supplies the remainder. The gene calls are TRBV1 and TRBJ1-3, with 9 bases lining up with TRBD1. V dropped 7 bases and J dropped 1; count of bases not matched to a gene: 2. This CDR3 region has 14 residues. Germline CDR1 reads NSQYPW; CDR2 reads LRSPGD (reference sequence). The chain's CDR3 is CTCKDRGSGNTLYF. The covered CDR3 bases are TGCACCTGCAAGGACAGGGGCTCTGGAAATACGCTCTAT.

About this clone itself: Gene names refer to mouse genes. Read coverage stops 1 residue before the CDR3 terminus; the germline J gene supplies the remainder. Distinct nucleotide sequences in the sample also encode this CDR3. The V and J genes are TRBV26 and TRBJ2-2; D possibly uses TRBD1 or TRBD2 (5 bases each). The CDR3 loop spans 14 amino acids. Trimming shortened V by 2 bases and J by 1 base, and 5 bases separated the two germline ends. Germline loops: CDR1 KGHPV, CDR2 FQNQEV (reference sequence). The CDR3 reads CASSLGGNTGQLYF. The part of the CDR3 DNA that was read is TGTGCCAGCAGTCTGGGGGGAAACACCGGGCAGCTCTAC.

A remark on this clone: The gene names given are mouse names. From the germline J gene comes the end of the CDR3, since the read stops 1 residue before it. The V gene is TRBV3, the J gene TRBJ2-5, with 7 bases fitting TRBD1. The CDR3 is made up of 13 amino acids. The trim removed 4 bases at V and 4 bases at J, leaving 2 bases unmatched. Per the germline V gene, CDR1 is SNHLY and CDR2 is FYNGKV (reference sequence). The CDR3 sequence: CASSSTGKDTQYF. CDR3 DNA, as far as it was read: TGTGCCAGCAGCTCGACAGGGAAAGACACCCAGTAC.

A word on this clone: Gene names and germline match the mouse. Read coverage stops 1 residue before the CDR3 terminus; the germline J gene supplies the remainder. This chain connects TRBV26 to TRBJ2-4; no definite D call. The germline V and J ends were trimmed by 4 bases and 2 bases, with 7 bases remaining between them. The CDR3 runs to 13 residues. Germline CDR1 and CDR2: KGHPV and FQNQEV (reference sequence). The CDR3 spells CASSQAIQNTLYF. The CDR3 DNA, read in part, is TGTGCCAGCAGTCAAGCAATTCAAAACACCTTGTAC.

On this clone itself: Genes here carry mouse names. The read terminates 1 residue before the CDR3 end, so the remaining end is supplied by the germline J gene. The J gene is TRBJ2-5, the V gene TRBV26; 7 positions match TRBD2. V lost 4 bases and J lost 5; bases outside the gene matches: 9. The CDR3 is 15 residues long. CDR1 is KGHPV and CDR2 is FQNQEV in the germline V gene (reference sequence). Partial CDR3 DNA: TGTGCCAGCAGTCCCACCCTGGGGGTCCGAGACACCCAGTAC. As protein: CASSPTLGVRDTQY. The entire CDR3 is CASSPTLGVRDTQYF. Using reference TRBV26 and TRBJ2-5 for the parts outside the CDR3, the full variable domain is NSKVIQTPRYLVKGQGQKAKMRCIPEKGHPVVFWYQQNKNNEFKFLINFQNQEVLQQIDMTEKRFSAECPSNSPCSLEIQSSEAGDSALYLCASSPTLGVRDTQYFGPGTRLLVL.

In the case of this clone: Germline and genes here are mouse. With the read ending 1 residue before the CDR3 end, the germline J gene is used to fill in that end. The genes are TRBV26 and TRBJ1-4; D is ambiguous. The germline V and J ends were trimmed by 2 bases and 2 bases, with 6 bases remaining between them. The germline V gene encodes CDR1 KGHPV and CDR2 FQNQEV (reference sequence). The CDR3 contains 14 residues. The CDR3 reads CASSLTRSNERLFF. CDR3 DNA, as far as it was read: TGTGCCAGCAGTCTGACCAGATCCAACGAAAGATTATTT.

Notes on this clone: Gene and germline names: mouse. The CDR3 end falls 1 residue outside the read, so it is completed with the germline J gene. The chain has TRBV13-1 and TRBJ1-1; tentative D call: TRBD1 (5 bases). Deletions cut 0 bases from V and 1 base from J, with 7 bases between. Germline CDR1 NSHNY, CDR2 SYGAGN. The CDR3 spans 14 residues. CDR3 amino acids: CASSDGQGNTEVFF. Partial CDR3 DNA: TGTGCCAGCAGTGATGGCCAGGGAAACACAGAAGTCTTC.

Points on this clone: Genes and germline are mouse. The CDR3 end lies 1 residue beyond the end of the read and is filled in from the germline J gene. This sequence joins TRBV3 and TRBJ2-4, with D perhaps TRBD2 (5 bases). CDR1 and CDR2 from the germline V gene are SNHLY and FYNGKV (reference sequence). V was pared by 1 base and J by 0 bases, with 5 bases between. The CDR3 is 14 amino acids. The CDR3 sequence is CASSLVGSQNTLYF. The part of the CDR3 DNA that was read is TGTGCCAGCAGCTTAGTGGGGAGTCAAAACACCTTGTAC.

Worth noting for this clone: Gene names denote mouse genes. The CDR3 is cut off 1 residue early in the read; its end comes from the germline J gene. The genes are TRBV5 and TRBJ2-4; D may correspond to TRBD1 or TRBD2 (6 bases each). V lost 0 bases to trimming and J lost 2 bases, with 9 bases between them. Germline CDR1 reads LGHNA; CDR2 reads YNLKQL (reference sequence). This CDR3 spans 15 amino acids. The part of the CDR3 DNA that was read is TGTGCCAGCAGCCAAGATTGGGGGCTTCAAAACACCTTGTAC. Translation gives CASSQDWGLQNTLY. The whole CDR3 protein reads CASSQDWGLQNTLYF.

On this clone: Gene names and germline match the mouse. The observed sequence ends 1 residue before the CDR3 terminus, with the missing tail filled in from the germline J gene. This chain links TRBV13-2 with TRBJ1-4, with D perhaps TRBD1 (6 bases). The CDR3 sequence is 17 residues long. V lost 0 bases to trimming and J lost 0 bases, with 12 bases between them. Germline loops: CDR1 NNHNN, CDR2 SYGAGS (reference sequence). The sequenced part of the CDR3 DNA is TGTGCCAGCGGTGATGGAGGGACAATAATTTCCAACGAAAGATTATTT. Its protein product is CASGDGGTIISNERLF. The whole CDR3 reads CASGDGGTIISNERLFF.

A few counts support this clone. Mouse gene names apply. The read halts 1 residue ahead of the CDR3 end, with the missing end drawn from the germline J gene. The chain uses TRBV26 and TRBJ1-3; D is perhaps TRBD1 (5 bases). Germline lookup yields CDR1 KGHPV and CDR2 FQNQEV (reference sequence). V was clipped by 6 bases and J by 0 bases, with 9 bases between them. The CDR3 has 14 residues. The CDR3 DNA, read in part, is TGTGCCAGCAGCGGACACCTTTCTGGAAATACGCTCTAT. Translated, it gives CASSGHLSGNTLY. The complete CDR3 reads CASSGHLSGNTLYF.

About this clone itself: The germline and genes are mouse ones. The read ends 1 residue early relative to the CDR3; the germline J gene fills the gap. The chain links TRBV3 to TRBJ2-4, with TRBD2 matching over 10 bases. The CDR3 length is 14 residues. Germline values: CDR1 SNHLY, CDR2 FYNGKV (reference sequence). V gave up 4 bases and J gave up 4 bases; unmatched junction bases: 2. The CDR3 loop reads CASSSDWGKNTLYF. CDR3 DNA (partial): TGTGCCAGCAGCTCGGACTGGGGGAAAAACACCTTGTAC.

The sample holds a few counts of this clone. Germline and genes here are mouse. The read terminates 1 residue before the CDR3 end, so the remaining end is supplied by the germline J gene. The chain has TRBV16 and TRBJ1-1, with no clear D. Per germline, CDR1 SGHSA and CDR2 FRNQAP. V lost 0 bases, J lost 1 base, and 3 bases lay in between. CDR3 length equals 13 residues. CDR3 amino acids: CASSLDRNTEVFF. Incomplete CDR3 DNA: TGTGCAAGCAGCTTAGATAGAAACACAGAAGTCTTC.

Comments on this clone: Gene names follow the mouse nomenclature. The read stops 1 residue short of the end of the CDR3; the missing end is completed from the germline J gene. The chain uses TRBV24 and TRBJ2-4; TRBD1 or TRBD2 may be the D gene (7 bases each). V was cut by 4 bases and J by 2 bases, with 10 bases left in between. There are 14 residues in the CDR3. In germline, CDR1 is KGHTA, CDR2 FRNEEI. CDR3 DNA, as far as it was read: TGTGCCAGCAGTCCCAGGGGGGCTCAAAACACCTTGTAC. It yields the protein CASSPRGAQNTLY. The whole CDR3 region reads CASSPRGAQNTLYF.

As regards this clone: Mouse gene names apply. Sequencing ends 1 residue short of the CDR3 end; the germline J gene provides the rest. The chain employs TRBV12-2 and TRBJ1-2, with a weak D call TRBD1 (6 bases). V was clipped by 0 bases and J by 4 bases, with 14 bases between them. Germline lookup yields CDR1 SGHLS and CDR2 HYDKME. The CDR3 covers 15 residues. The CDR3 DNA, read in part, is TGTGCCAGCTCTCTCCGCGGCAGGGGTGGCTCCGACTACACC. It is translated as CASSLRGRGGSDYT. The entire CDR3 protein is CASSLRGRGGSDYTF.

Concerning this clone: Germline and genes: mouse. The CDR3 end falls 1 residue outside the read, so it is completed with the germline J gene. The gene calls are TRBV5 and TRBJ1-1; 8 nucleotides agree with TRBD1. V lost 2 bases to trimming and J lost 0 bases; unmatched junction nucleotides: 2. Per the germline V gene, CDR1 is LGHNA and CDR2 is YNLKQL (reference sequence). This CDR3 has 15 amino acids. CDR3 loop: CASSQTGGANTEVFF. CDR3 DNA (partial): TGTGCCAGCAGCCAAACAGGGGGAGCAAACACAGAAGTCTTC.

Worth noting for this clone: Gene names are mouse gene names. Read coverage stops 1 residue before the CDR3 terminus; the germline J gene supplies the remainder. The chain couples TRBV14 to TRBJ2-5; D may be TRBD1 (6 bases). The germline V and J ends were trimmed by 4 bases and 2 bases, with 11 bases remaining between them. There are 14 residues in the CDR3. In germline, CDR1 is SGHDT, CDR2 FRDEAV. CDR3 DNA, as far as it was read: TGTGCCAGCAGTCGCAGGGGTGGCCAAGACACCCAGTAC. Amino acid sequence: CASSRRGGQDTQY. The full-length CDR3 reads as CASSRRGGQDTQYF.